The clone carrying this T cell receptor (beta chain) was found many times. The antigen remains unidentified. TCRbeta library construction was performed incorporating unique molecular identifiers. Via MiXCR, TCRdb re-called the PCR reads, giving one row per CDR3 protein. The sample has approximately 230,000 distinct CDR3 sequences, 20% to 30% seen once; the top ten hold about 5%. These data come from a study of T-cell reconstitution after alpha-beta-depleted transplantation in children. V lost 3 bases and J lost 7, with 10 bases in between. The CDR3 covers 12 residues. Findings and limits, study-wide: Several hundred expanded graft clones reportedly supplied alpha-beta T cells about two months after transplant. Most T-cell counts and diversity one year after the transplant came from T cells that were newly produced.

Source: PBMCs, mostly from graft donor cells, taken 360 days after TCRalphabeta/CD19-depleted stem cell transplant. This TCR was sampled from a female patient aged 2-9 years who had a stem cell transplant for congenital amegakaryocytic thrombocytopenia, so the T cells may come from the graft donor. This chain uses TRBV12-3 or TRBV12-4 with TRBJ2-7, with no clear D. The CDR3 region is CASSFSGYEQYF. CDR3 sequence (DNA): TGTGCCAGCAGTTTTTCCGGGTATGAGCAGTACTTC.